The rows below give T cell receptor beta chains drawn from one sample of a study of blood T cell repertoires in COVID-19. The assay was immunoSEQ multiplex PCR, and TCRdb's table has in-frame clones only and misses some. This table has about 150,000 clones, roughly 80% appearing once. Material for sequencing was peripheral blood. These receptors all come from a man aged 55 to 70 with acute or convalescent COVID-19. Both conserved end residues are trimmed from each CDR3. Each record gives: J gene, V gene, D gene, CDR3 protein. D genes are given only for firm matches.

>TRBJ1-1|TRBV7-2|NA
ASSSGGLTEAF
>TRBJ2-7|TRBV5-6|TRBD2
ASSETSGRYEQY
>TRBJ2-2|TRBV5-5|NA
ASSWEATGELF
>TRBJ2-6|TRBV7-3|TRBD1
ASSSGQSLSGANVLT
>TRBJ1-3|TRBV6-6|NA
ASSYRTASSGNTIY
>TRBJ1-2|TRBV5-1|NA
ASSPGSNPYGYT
>TRBJ2-3|TRBV5-4|TRBD2
ASSLAGGGLTDTQY
>TRBJ2-5|TRBV5-4|NA
ASSVRGETQY
>TRBJ2-2|TRBV9|NA
ASTRDTGELF
>TRBJ2-2|TRBV5-1|NA
ASSSRESGELF
>TRBJ1-3|TRBV10-3|TRBD1
ATVGQERAMGNTIY
>TRBJ2-2|TRBV19|TRBD2
ASSIWLAGHTGELF
>TRBJ2-1|TRBV7-9|NA
ASSLLSGLRNEQF
>TRBJ1-3|TRBV30|TRBD1
AWSVGTGRALASGNTIY
>TRBJ1-1|TRBV7-3|NA
ASSSGMNTEAF
>TRBJ2-1|TRBV9|NA
ASSVQGTNEQF
>TRBJ1-3|TRBV11-2|NA
ASSLEAAATIY
>TRBJ1-2|TRBV6-5|NA
ASRGPGVLGYT
>TRBJ2-1|TRBV5-4|TRBD2
ATGGLAGQEQF
>TRBJ1-5|TRBV5-5|NA
ASSLGTGNQPQH
>TRBJ2-1|TRBV6-2/TRBV6-3|NA
ASSLVWAGAAYNEQF
>TRBJ2-3|TRBV7-2|NA
ASSPGTDTQY
>TRBJ2-7|TRBV25-1|NA
ASSDRGFYEQY
>TRBJ2-5|TRBV5-6|NA
ASSWVTGRETQY
>TRBJ2-7|TRBV2|TRBD2
ASGRAYEQY
>TRBJ1-2|TRBV19|NA
ASSRRGGTNYGYT
>TRBJ2-3|TRBV5-1|TRBD2
ASSLGLAWSDTQY
>TRBJ1-2|TRBV5-1|NA
ASSLYTQGSLNYGYT
>TRBJ1-3|TRBV5-1|TRBD1
ASSLGTGKGNTIY
>TRBJ1-4|TRBV18|NA
ASSPATSPREKLF
>TRBJ2-3|TRBV7-2|NA
ASSLDLAADTQY
>TRBJ2-2|TRBV9|NA
ASSAVQGGTGELF
>TRBJ1-1|TRBV11-2|TRBD1
ASSLDLGTDEAF
>TRBJ1-1|TRBV6-6|TRBD1
ASRPGQGKMNTEAF
>TRBJ1-3|TRBV18|NA
ASSLRQDAFGNTIY
>TRBJ2-1|TRBV7-6|NA
ASSFTPSSYNEQF
>TRBJ2-3|TRBV6-1|TRBD2
ASSERRTSGGANTDTQY
>TRBJ2-7|TRBV5-4|TRBD2
ASSLVAGGRNEQY
>TRBJ1-6|TRBV5-4|TRBD1
ASSLGQGSVNSPLH
>TRBJ1-5|TRBV5-1|NA
ASSLDNVYQPQH
>TRBJ2-7|TRBV5-1|NA
ASRAGQQNEQY
>TRBJ1-6|TRBV4-1|NA
ASSQGGQQSNSPLH
>TRBJ2-2|TRBV2|NA
ASKEDANTGELF
>TRBJ1-1|TRBV6-2/TRBV6-3|TRBD1
ASSWTGTEAF
>TRBJ2-7|TRBV27|NA
ASPSLVYSYEQY
>TRBJ1-4|TRBV6-5|NA
ASSYHPGGLFEELF
>TRBJ1-1|TRBV18|TRBD1
ASSLGQGALNTEAF
>TRBJ1-4|TRBV28|NA
ASSLLSEKLF
>TRBJ1-6|TRBV2|TRBD1
AGQGGNSPLH
>TRBJ2-3|TRBV28|NA
ASSPGGADTQY